Below are 29 T cell receptor beta chains sequenced from a single sample in a study of CD8 T cells in ankylosing spondylitis. Study-level results: In ankylosing spondylitis blood, a motif of roughly eight highly homologous TCR beta variants appeared characteristic.

These TCRs are of unknown antigen specificity. Each CDR3 protein is one row after TCRdb ran MiXCR on the 5' RACE reads. The data show about 500,000 distinct CDR3 sequences, about 5% seen once. The sequenced material came from blood, either unsorted or a sorted T cell fraction (not recorded which). These receptors all come from a male donor with ankylosing spondylitis.

This rearrangement joins TRBV5-1 to TRBJ2-7; 10 nucleotides align to TRBD1. The length of the CDR3 is 15 residues. With 6 bases clipped from V and 4 bases from J, the junction kept 10 bases outside the gene matches. Germline-derived CDR1 and CDR2 are SGHRS and YFSETQ. The CDR3 reads CASTSIPGQGYEQYF. In DNA, the CDR3 is TGCGCCAGCACGTCAATTCCGGGACAGGGGTACGAGCAGTACTTC.

This clonotype appeared many times. V usage is TRBV20-1 and J usage is TRBJ2-5; a weak D match, TRBD2 (6 bases). This CDR3 contains 13 residues. Germline CDR1 is DFQATT and CDR2 is SNEGSKA (reference sequence). The CDR3 DNA sequence: TGCAGCGCCCCTAGCGTCAGTCAAGAGACCCAGTACTTC. The encoded protein is CSAPSVSQETQYF.

This clonotype was counted ten times or more. The rearrangement uses TRBV20-1 and TRBJ2-3; D gene ambiguous. The germline V and J ends were trimmed by 7 bases and 1 base, with 15 bases remaining between them. The CDR3 totals 14 residues. The germline gives CDR1 DFQATT, CDR2 SNEGSKA (reference sequence). CDR3 loop: CSVARARRTDTQYF. For the CDR3, the DNA is TGCAGTGTAGCAAGGGCCAGGCGCACAGATACGCAGTATTTT.

This clonotype was observed many times. V and J are TRBV5-1 and TRBJ1-1; D is perhaps TRBD1 (6 bases). The CDR3 runs 13 residues. Germline lookup yields CDR1 SGHRS and CDR2 YFSETQ. V lost 6 bases to trimming and J lost 1 base, with 10 bases between them. CDR3 sequence (DNA): TGCGCCAGCACCCAGGGGAGGAACACTGAAGCTTTCTTT. It is translated as CASTQGRNTEAFF.

This clonotype showed up many times. The V gene is TRBV29-1, the J gene TRBJ2-1; D tentatively fits TRBD1 or TRBD2 (6 bases each). CDR1 is SQVTM, CDR2 ANQGSEA, per germline. V lost 4 bases and J 6 bases, leaving 13 bases between the germline ends. This CDR3 spans 13 amino acids. CDR3 nucleotides: TGCAGCGTTGTAGGGGGGCGAGGCAATGAGCAGTTCTTC. Translation gives CSVVGGRGNEQFF.

Ten or more counts support this clonotype. The gene calls are TRBV12-3 or TRBV12-4 and TRBJ2-5; D may be TRBD1 or TRBD2 (5 bases each). Trimming removed 6 bases from V and 2 bases from J, with 13 bases in between. This CDR3 has 14 residues. CDR3 sequence (DNA): TGTGCCAGCAGCAAAGACAGAGGGCAAGAGACCCAGTACTTC. Its protein is CASSKDRGQETQYF.

Points on this clonotype: This may come from a read error, since a much larger clone is one base off. The chain combines TRBV20-1 with TRBJ1-4, with TRBD1 matching 9 bases. The CDR3 extends over 15 amino acids. The V gene's germline CDR1 is DFQATT and CDR2 SNEGSKA (reference sequence). Trimming at V came to 0 bases and at J to 6 bases, leaving 5 bases not matched to a gene. CDR3 sequence (DNA): TGCAGTGCTAGAGATATCCGGGACAGGGATGAAAAACTGTTTTTT. It yields the protein CSARDIRDRDEKLFF.

This clonotype was observed at least ten times. This chain connects TRBV9 to TRBJ2-3, with D hard to call. CDR3 size: 13 residues. The V and J ends lost 0 bases and 2 bases respectively, with 4 bases between them. Germline V gives CDR1 SGDLS, CDR2 YYNGEE. In nucleotides, the CDR3 is TGTGCCAGCAGCGTAGCTGACACAGATACGCAGTATTTT. Protein: CASSVADTDTQYF. The variable domain in full, with the rest retrieved from reference TRBV9 and TRBJ2-3, is DSGVTQTPKHLITATGQRVTLRCSPRSGDLSVYWYQQSLDQGLQFLIQYYNGEERAKGNILERFSAQQFPDLHSELNLSSLELGDSALYFCASSVADTDTQYFGPGTRLTVL.

In its sample, this clonotype was seen many times. The V and J genes are TRBV4-3 and TRBJ1-1; D is unclear. Germline V CDR1 and CDR2: LGHNA, YSLEER. The ends were cut back, 1 base at V and 0 bases at J, with 9 bases in the middle. The CDR3 length is 15 residues. DNA of the CDR3: TGCGCCAGCAGCCAAGCTGTCACATTGAACACTGAAGCTTTCTTT. It yields the protein CASSQAVTLNTEAFF.

This clonotype showed up many times. V is TRBV5-6 and J is TRBJ2-1, with 7 nucleotides matching TRBD1. CDR1 is SGHDT, CDR2 YYEEEE, per germline. Unmatched junction bases numbered 4, after V lost 6 bases and J lost 4 bases. The CDR3 runs 13 residues. CDR3 loop: CASTTGLYNEQFF. DNA for the CDR3: TGTGCCAGCACGACAGGGCTATACAATGAGCAGTTCTTC.

This clonotype was seen at least ten times. The rearrangement links TRBV5-5 to TRBJ2-3; 8 nucleotides match TRBD2. Germline-derived CDR1 and CDR2 are SGHKS and YYEKEE (reference sequence). The CDR3 totals 15 residues. J gave up 3 bases and V 2 bases, and 5 bases lay outside the gene matches. CDR3 region: CASSFVGGGTDTQYF. The CDR3 DNA reads TGTGCCAGCAGCTTTGTGGGCGGGGGGACAGATACGCAGTATTTT.

This clonotype was observed at least ten times. V is TRBV20-1 and J is TRBJ2-7; no definite D call. The CDR3 runs to 12 residues. CDR1 is DFQATT and CDR2 is SNEGSKA in the germline V gene (reference sequence). Trimming stripped 6 bases from V and 0 bases from J, with 9 bases between. CDR3 residues: CSAEDDSYEQYF. As DNA, the CDR3 is TGCAGTGCCGAAGACGACTCCTACGAGCAGTACTTC.

The table lists this clonotype with many counts. The chain couples TRBV7-9 to TRBJ1-5; D gene ambiguous. CDR1 is SEHNR and CDR2 is FQNEAQ in the germline V gene (reference sequence). The CDR3 is 15 residues long. Trimming cost V 5 bases and J 4 bases, with 15 bases left between them. CDR3: CASSHWGGSNQPQHF. The CDR3 coding sequence is TGTGCCAGCAGCCACTGGGGAGGGAGTAATCAGCCCCAGCATTTT.

This clonotype was picked up many times. V is TRBV5-1 and J is TRBJ2-1; 12 bases align to TRBD2. The V gene's germline CDR1 is SGHRS and CDR2 YFSETQ. Trimming removed 5 bases from V and 0 bases from J; junction bases left unmatched: 6. The CDR3 is 17 residues long. CDR3 amino acids: CASRRGLAGSSYNEQFF. As DNA, the CDR3 is TGCGCCAGCAGGCGAGGACTAGCGGGGAGCTCCTACAATGAGCAGTTCTTC.

This clonotype was found many times. V gene TRBV7-6 combines with J gene TRBJ2-3; the D is unclear. V was clipped by 5 bases and J by 8 bases, with 8 bases between them. Germline-derived CDR1 and CDR2 are SGHVS and FNYEAQ. There are 11 residues in the CDR3. The chain's CDR3 is CASSQSRTQYF. The CDR3 DNA reads as TGTGCCAGCAGCCAATCACGTACGCAGTATTTT.

This chain uses TRBV7-3 with TRBJ2-3; 8 bases line up with TRBD2. This CDR3 has 16 amino acids. Per the germline V gene, CDR1 is SGHTA and CDR2 is FQGTGA. The V gene end was trimmed by 5 bases and the J gene end by 4 bases; junction bases not matched to a gene: 11. In DNA, the CDR3 is TGTGCCAGCAGCCCTCACCAGCGGGGGAATTCAGATACGCAGTATTTT. Translating it yields CASSPHQRGNSDTQYF.

This clonotype came up many times. Compared with germline, one end of the junction differs, possibly owing to a read error. The rearrangement joins TRBV7-9 to TRBJ2-1; 7 bases align to TRBD1. Germline V lookup: CDR1 SEHNR, CDR2 FQNEAQ (reference sequence). This CDR3 is 13 amino acids long. CDR3 amino acids: CASSLIQGSRMVF. The CDR3 nucleotides read TGTGCCAGCAGCTTAATACAGGGGTCGCGTATGGTCTTC. The whole variable domain, remainder taken from reference TRBV7-9 and TRBJ2-1, is DTGVSQNPRHKITKRGQNVTFRCDPISEHNRLYWYRQTLGQGPEFLTYFQNEAQLEKSRLLSDRFSAERPKGSFSTLEIQRTEQGDSAMYLCASSLIQGSRMVFGPGTRLTVL.

This clonotype was observed many times. The gene calls are TRBV20-1 and TRBJ2-7, with D tentatively TRBD1 (6 bases). CDR1 is DFQATT and CDR2 is SNEGSKA in the germline V gene (reference sequence). The length of the CDR3 is 12 residues. The CDR3 coding sequence is TGCAGCGGACAGAAATCCACCTACGAGCAGTACTTC. This codes for CSGQKSTYEQYF.

The sample holds many counts of this clonotype. The chain links TRBV9 to TRBJ2-7; D ambiguous. V lost 0 bases, J lost 0 bases, and 10 bases lay in between. The germline V gene has CDR1 SGDLS and CDR2 YYNGEE. CDR3 size: 15 residues. In nucleotides, the CDR3 is TGTGCCAGCAGCGTAGGGTTAGAGACCTCCTACGAGCAGTACTTC. Protein sequence: CASSVGLETSYEQYF.

Written as DNA, the CDR3 is TGTGCCAGCAGTTTATCGGGGACAGTCTATGGCTACACCTTC. Its translation: CASSLSGTVYGYTF. V and J are TRBV27 and TRBJ1-2, with TRBD1 identical over 7 bases. The CDR3 is made up of 14 amino acids. Germline V gene lookup returns CDR1 MNHEY and CDR2 SMNVEV (reference sequence). V dropped 0 bases and J dropped 4; count of bases not matched to a gene: 2.

This clonotype was counted at least ten times. The chain couples TRBV6-1 to TRBJ1-2, with TRBD1 matching 7 bases. Germline trimming cut 8 bases from V and 4 bases from J; bases unmatched to any gene: 7. There are 13 residues in the CDR3. The germline V gene encodes CDR1 MNHNS and CDR2 SASEGT. CDR3 sequence reads: CASGQGQFYGYTF. The CDR3, as DNA: TGTGCCAGCGGCCAGGGACAGTTCTATGGCTACACCTTC.

This clonotype was found many times. V is TRBV28 and J is TRBJ2-7; no reliable D call. The CDR3 spans 13 residues. V lost 7 bases to trimming and J lost 0 bases, with 10 bases between them. CDR1 is MDHEN and CDR2 is SYDVKM in the germline V gene. The CDR3 spells CASIRQSSYEQYF. The CDR3 region has the DNA TGTGCCAGCATTCGGCAGAGCTCCTACGAGCAGTACTTC. The entire variable domain, with the rest obtained from reference TRBV28 and TRBJ2-7, is as follows: DVKVTQSSRYLVKRTGEKVFLECVQDMDHENMFWYRQDPGLGLRLIYFSYDVKMKEKGDIPEGYSVSREKKERFSLILESASTNQTSMYLCASIRQSSYEQYFGPGTRLTVT.

The sample holds many counts of this clonotype. The chain joins TRBV29-1 to TRBJ1-2; 7 bases are shared with TRBD1. V lost 7 bases, J lost 7 bases, and 6 bases stayed unmatched. Germline assignment: CDR1 SQVTM and CDR2 ANQGSEA. This CDR3 spans 11 amino acids. The CDR3 reads CSGRQGRGYTF. The DNA of the CDR3 is TGCAGCGGTCGACAGGGACGTGGCTACACCTTC.

This clonotype was seen many times. The V gene is TRBV19, the J gene TRBJ1-5, with 8 bases matching TRBD1. The CDR3 contains 16 residues. Germline V lookup: CDR1 LNHDA, CDR2 SQIVND (reference sequence). With V trimmed by 7 bases and J by 2 bases, 10 bases remained unmatched. CDR3 sequence reads: CASNPWTGFRNQPQHF. In DNA, the CDR3 is TGTGCCAGTAACCCCTGGACAGGGTTCCGCAATCAGCCCCAGCATTTT.

The chain couples TRBV20-1 to TRBJ1-1, with D unresolved. The CDR3 runs to 14 residues. Trimming cost V 7 bases and J 4 bases, with 19 bases left between them. Looked up from germline, CDR1 is DFQATT and CDR2 is SNEGSKA (reference sequence). The CDR3 region has the DNA TGCAGTGGCACACTCTCCGGGGAAGGCACTGAAGCTTTCTTT. This encodes CSGTLSGEGTEAFF.

This clonotype appeared many times. CDR3 nucleotides: TGTGCCACCAGCAGAGATTCAAGAGGGAGCGCTGGCTACACCTTC. Protein: CATSRDSRGSAGYTF. This chain links TRBV15 with TRBJ1-2; D gene ambiguous. Germline lookup yields CDR1 LNHNV and CDR2 YYDKDF (reference sequence). The CDR3 has 15 amino acids. Deletions cut 0 bases from V and 7 bases from J, with 15 bases between.

This clonotype has ten or more counts. The chain is built from TRBV20-1 and TRBJ1-5, with a weak D call TRBD1 (6 bases). This CDR3 spans 15 amino acids. The ends were cut back, 1 base at V and 6 bases at J, with 16 bases in the middle. The germline V gene has CDR1 DFQATT and CDR2 SNEGSKA (reference sequence). DNA for the CDR3: TGCAGTGCTAGAGTACAGGGTGTTTTGGGTCAGCCCCAGCATTTT. This gives the protein CSARVQGVLGQPQHF.

The chain recombines TRBV20-1 with TRBJ2-7; D may correspond to TRBD1 or TRBD2 (5 bases each). V gave up 6 bases and J gave up 2 bases, with 14 bases separating them. The germline V gene has CDR1 DFQATT and CDR2 SNEGSKA (reference sequence). The CDR3 runs 13 residues. The CDR3 DNA follows: TGCAGTGCCAGTACCGGGGCCCCCTACGAGCAGTACTTC. This encodes CSASTGAPYEQYF.

This clonotype occurred many times. The CDR3 region has the DNA TGTGCCATCAGTGAGTCTTGGACAGGGGGCTCTACAAGGGAGACCCAGTACTTC. As protein: CAISESWTGGSTRETQYF. The chain couples TRBV10-3 to TRBJ2-5, with 11 positions matching TRBD1. J gave up 5 bases and V 0 bases, and 11 bases lay outside the gene matches. The CDR3 runs 18 residues. Per the germline V gene, CDR1 is ENHRY and CDR2 is SYGVKD.